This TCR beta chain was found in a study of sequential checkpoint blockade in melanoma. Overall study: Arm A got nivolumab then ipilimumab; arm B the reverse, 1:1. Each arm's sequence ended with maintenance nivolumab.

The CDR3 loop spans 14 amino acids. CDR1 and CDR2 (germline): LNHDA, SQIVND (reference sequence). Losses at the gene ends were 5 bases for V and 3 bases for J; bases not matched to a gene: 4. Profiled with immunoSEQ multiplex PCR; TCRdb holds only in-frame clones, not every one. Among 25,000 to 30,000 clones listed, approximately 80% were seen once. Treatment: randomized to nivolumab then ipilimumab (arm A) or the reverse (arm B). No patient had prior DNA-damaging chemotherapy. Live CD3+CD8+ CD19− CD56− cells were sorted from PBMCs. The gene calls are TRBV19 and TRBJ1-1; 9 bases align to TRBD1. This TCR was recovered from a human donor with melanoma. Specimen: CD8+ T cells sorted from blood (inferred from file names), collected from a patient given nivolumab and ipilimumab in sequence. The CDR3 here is CASSLQGAHTEAFF. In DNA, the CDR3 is TGTGCCAGTAGTTTACAGGGGGCGCACACTGAAGCTTTCTTT.